The 25 T cell receptor beta chains listed next were all sequenced from one sample in a study of siplizumab effects on memory and regulatory T cells. Sequencing used immunoSEQ multiplex PCR; TCRdb keeps in-frame clones, though not all of them. Of over 60,000 clones listed, about 90% are singletons. Sequencing was carried out using CD8+ T cells sorted from blood. The receptor source for this set is a human donor in good health.

The chain employs TRBV4-3 and TRBJ2-5; D gene ambiguous. The V gene's germline CDR1 is LGHNA and CDR2 YSLEER. This CDR3 contains 11 residues. Trimming took 3 bases from V and 3 from J, leaving 2 bases between them. CDR3 coding DNA: TGCGCCAGCAGCCAGGAAGAGACCCAGTACTTC. Its protein is CASSQEETQYF.

This clone is termed medium-sized. The J gene is TRBJ1-1, the V gene TRBV30; possibly TRBD1 for D (6 bases). Germline V gene lookup returns CDR1 GTSNPN and CDR2 SVGIG (reference sequence). The CDR3 is made up of 16 amino acids. The V gene lost 4 bases and the J gene lost 2 bases, with 20 bases spanning the gap. The CDR3 DNA reads as TGTGCCTGGAAGGATGCAGGGGAATCCCTCAACACTGAAGCTTTCTTT. Amino acid sequence: CAWKDAGESLNTEAFF.

This clone was seen once. The J gene is TRBJ2-4, the V gene TRBV4-2; 9 nucleotides match TRBD2. The junction had 15 bases not matched to a gene; V was cut back by 7 bases and J by 5 bases. There are 17 residues in the CDR3. CDR1 is LGHNA and CDR2 is YNFKEQ in the germline V gene. CDR3 sequence reads: CASTEAGSGRRENIQYF. CDR3 bases: TGTGCCAGCACGGAGGCGGGTAGCGGGAGAAGAGAAAACATTCAGTACTTC.

The chain recombines TRBV29-1 with TRBJ2-7, with 7 bases aligning to TRBD1. There are 12 residues in the CDR3. V gave up 6 bases and J gave up 2 bases; unmatched junction bases: 4. Per germline, CDR1 SQVTM and CDR2 ANQGSEA. CDR3 nucleotide sequence: TGCAGCGTCTCACAGGGGCCCTACGAGCAGTACTTC. As protein: CSVSQGPYEQYF.

V gene TRBV27 combines with J gene TRBJ1-5, with TRBD1 as a possible D gene (5 bases). V lost 6 bases and J 2 bases, leaving 14 bases between the germline ends. CDR3 size: 15 residues. Per the germline V gene, CDR1 is MNHEY and CDR2 is SMNVEV (reference sequence). The DNA of the CDR3 is TGTGCCAGCAGCCCTGTAGGGGCCGGCAATCAGCCCCAGCATTTT. It specifies CASSPVGAGNQPQHF.

The J gene is TRBJ2-1, the V gene TRBV27; no reliable D call. Germline loops: CDR1 MNHEY, CDR2 SMNVEV (reference sequence). The CDR3 is 13 residues long. The V end was cut by 6 bases, the J end by 10 bases, with 16 bases between. As DNA, the CDR3 is TGTGCCAGCAGAGCCGGGCCCCTCCCCGAGCAGTTCTTC. Translation gives CASRAGPLPEQFF.

V usage is TRBV7-9 and J usage is TRBJ2-7; unclear D gene. Trimming pared 5 bases from V and 2 bases from J, leaving 7 bases between. This CDR3 is built from 12 residues. The germline V gene has CDR1 SEHNR and CDR2 FQNEAQ (reference sequence). The CDR3 region is CASSQGTYEQYF. The CDR3 DNA reads TGTGCCAGCAGCCAAGGTACCTACGAGCAGTACTTC.

The chain carries TRBV5-4 and TRBJ1-1; 7 bases match TRBD1. The V gene end was trimmed by 9 bases and the J gene end by 4 bases; junction bases not matched to a gene: 18. The CDR3 runs 16 residues. Germline CDR1 and CDR2: SGHNT and YYREEE (reference sequence). The CDR3 spells CATTPGPTTGSTEAFF. For the CDR3, the DNA is TGTGCCACCACCCCTGGCCCCACGACAGGGTCCACTGAAGCTTTCTTT.

The chain links TRBV14 to TRBJ1-2; D is unresolved. Trimming cost V 0 bases and J 4 bases, with 9 bases left between them. From germline, CDR1 is SGHDN and CDR2 FVKESK. The length of the CDR3 is 14 residues. The CDR3 region is CASSQDLAVYGYTF. In DNA, the CDR3 is TGTGCCAGCAGCCAAGATTTGGCAGTCTATGGCTACACCTTC.

The gene calls are TRBV6-1 and TRBJ2-1; TRBD1 aligns across 8 bases. V trimming: 2 bases; J trimming: 3 bases; junction bases outside the gene matches: 3. The CDR3 contains 15 residues. The V gene's germline CDR1 is MNHNS and CDR2 SASEGT. DNA for the CDR3: TGTGCCAGCAGTGAAATGACAGGGGTCTACAATGAGCAGTTCTTC. Its protein product is CASSEMTGVYNEQFF.

The chain joins TRBV5-1 to TRBJ1-2, with D possibly TRBD1 on 6 matching bases. V was shortened by 0 bases and J by 6 bases, with 12 bases between the two germline ends. CDR3 length: 14 residues. Germline V CDR1 and CDR2: SGHRS, YFSETQ. The DNA of the CDR3 is TGCGCCAGCAGCTTGGAGGACAGCACGGATGGCTACACCTTC. This encodes CASSLEDSTDGYTF.

The chain couples TRBV4-1 to TRBJ1-5; tentative D call: TRBD1 (5 bases). Germline V lookup: CDR1 MGHRA, CDR2 YSYEKL. The V gene lost 4 bases and the J gene lost 1 base, with 11 bases spanning the gap. The CDR3 is made up of 15 amino acids. For the CDR3, the DNA is TGCGCCAGCAGCCGACAGAGAAACAGCAATCAGCCCCAGCATTTT. This sequence encodes CASSRQRNSNQPQHF.

The V gene is TRBV19, the J gene TRBJ2-1, with D possibly matching TRBD2 (6 bases). In germline, CDR1 is LNHDA, CDR2 SQIVND (reference sequence). This CDR3 is 16 amino acids long. The V end was cut by 3 bases, the J end by 0 bases, with 12 bases between. The CDR3 is CASSIASVGSYNEQFF. Here the CDR3 DNA reads TGTGCCAGTAGTATTGCTAGCGTCGGCTCCTACAATGAGCAGTTCTTC.

The chain is built from TRBV29-1 and TRBJ2-7; D not resolved. V shed 4 bases and J shed 6 bases, with 7 bases lying between them. The germline V gene has CDR1 SQVTM and CDR2 ANQGSEA. The CDR3 length is 10 residues. CDR3 DNA sequence: TGCAGCGTTGGGGTAGGCGAGCAGTACTTC. The encoded protein is CSVGVGEQYF.

The chain uses TRBV19 and TRBJ1-1, with D unresolved. V was cut by 7 bases and J by 2 bases, with 17 bases left in between. The V gene's germline CDR1 is LNHDA and CDR2 SQIVND (reference sequence). The CDR3 extends over 15 amino acids. CDR3 loop: CASIPLPGGNTEAFF. The CDR3 bases are TGTGCCAGTATCCCGCTACCCGGAGGTAACACTGAAGCTTTCTTT.

This chain links TRBV29-1 with TRBJ2-7; TRBD2 is a possible D gene (6 bases). The CDR3 runs to 13 residues. The germline CDR1 and CDR2 sequences are SQVTM and ANQGSEA. The germline V and J ends were trimmed by 7 bases and 5 bases, with 18 bases remaining between them. The CDR3 DNA reads as TGCAGCGCCTTGGCCCGGGAGAAGGACGAGCAGTACTTC. Residues: CSALAREKDEQYF.

The chain has TRBV2 and TRBJ2-7; D unclear. V lost 1 base and J lost 3, with 22 bases in between. Per the germline V gene, CDR1 is SNHLY and CDR2 is FYNNEI. This CDR3 has 18 residues. The CDR3 is CASSEGRLVTTPHYEQYF. The DNA of the CDR3 is TGTGCCAGCAGTGAAGGCCGTCTAGTGACGACCCCTCACTACGAGCAGTACTTC. Full variable domain (rest looked up from reference TRBV2 and TRBJ2-7): EPEVTQTPSHQVTQMGQEVILRCVPISNHLYFYWYRQILGQKVEFLVSFYNNEISEKSEIFDDQFSVERPDGSNFTLKIRSTKLEDSAMYFCASSEGRLVTTPHYEQYFGPGTRLTVT.

The chain carries TRBV6-5 and TRBJ2-6; D unclear. Germline V gene sequence: CDR1 MNHEY, CDR2 SVGAGI. V lost 0 bases, J lost 4 bases, and 1 base lay in between. The CDR3 consists of 13 residues. The CDR3 here is CASSYSGANVLTF. The CDR3 bases are TGTGCCAGCAGTTACTCAGGGGCCAACGTCCTGACTTTC.

This chain joins TRBV21-1 and TRBJ2-1; the table's TRBD2 call for D was not verified on the DNA. TRBV21-1 is a pseudogene. This CDR3 is built from 20 residues. CDR3 region: CASSRGGGLAGPSSYNEQFF. CDR3 bases: TGTGCCAGCAGCAGGGGGGGAGGACTAGCGGGCCCGAGCTCCTACAATGAGCAGTTCTTC.

The genes are TRBV27 and TRBJ2-2; TRBD1 aligns across 9 bases. V lost 0 bases to trimming and J lost 6 bases; unmatched junction nucleotides: 2. Germline assignment: CDR1 MNHEY and CDR2 SMNVEV (reference sequence). CDR3 size: 15 residues. The CDR3 loop is CASSLSQGAAGELFF. CDR3 DNA sequence: TGTGCCAGCAGTTTATCACAGGGGGCGGCCGGGGAGCTGTTTTTT.

The chain couples TRBV4-1 to TRBJ2-7, with unresolved D. V lost 2 bases to trimming and J lost 0 bases, with 5 bases between them. The CDR3 length is 13 residues. Germline loops: CDR1 MGHRA, CDR2 YSYEKL. The CDR3 DNA sequence: TGCGCCAGCAGCCAACTGGGCTCCTACGAGCAGTACTTC. Translating gives CASSQLGSYEQYF.

The chain joins TRBV27 to TRBJ1-1; D gene ambiguous. Germline loops: CDR1 MNHEY, CDR2 SMNVEV (reference sequence). V lost 0 bases, J lost 3 bases, and 8 bases lay in between. The CDR3 has 14 amino acids. CDR3 DNA: TGTGCCAGCAGTTTATCGACGGGCTACACTGAAGCTTTCTTT. Its translation is CASSLSTGYTEAFF.

The chain combines TRBV5-6 with TRBJ2-7, with D perhaps TRBD1 or TRBD2 (5 bases each). CDR1 SGHDT and CDR2 YYEEEE come from the germline V gene. This CDR3 is built from 14 residues. Trimming left V 3 bases short and J 2 bases short, with 12 bases between. The CDR3 sequence: CASSSGTATYEQYF. The CDR3 coding sequence is TGTGCCAGCAGCTCGGGGACGGCAACCTACGAGCAGTACTTC.

The chain carries TRBV4-2 and TRBJ1-1; D is ambiguous. The germline V gene encodes CDR1 LGHNA and CDR2 YNFKEQ. Trimming cost V 2 bases and J 1 base, with 14 bases left between them. This CDR3 has 16 residues. The CDR3 region has the DNA TGTGCCAGCAGCCAAACACAAGGGAGAGGGAACACTGAAGCTTTCTTT. Translation: CASSQTQGRGNTEAFF.

The V call is TRBV7-8, the J call TRBJ2-7, with no clear D. Germline CDR1 is SGHVS and CDR2 is FQNEAQ. CDR3 length: 11 amino acids. V was shortened by 4 bases and J by 2 bases, with 3 bases between the two germline ends. This CDR3 is CASSWTYEQYF. The DNA for the CDR3 is TGTGCCAGCAGCTGGACCTACGAGCAGTACTTC.